These 4 T cell receptor beta chains share one sample of origin, sequenced in a study of cytomegalovirus exposure and HLA in healthy donors. PCR used 60 Vbeta primers and 13 Jbeta primers. The assay was immunoSEQ multiplex PCR, and TCRdb's table has in-frame clones only and misses some. The sample records roughly 140,000 clones, around four fifths being singletons. Sequenced sample: PBMCs. These receptors originate from a male donor in good health and CMV-seronegative.

This clone was picked up one time. The rearrangement uses TRBV5-6 and TRBJ2-7; TRBD2 aligns across 8 bases. The CDR3 consists of 15 residues. Trimming took 0 bases from V and 5 from J; bases not matched to a gene: 7. CDR1 is SGHDT, CDR2 YYEEEE, per germline. The CDR3 sequence: CASSLATGGTNEQYF. CDR3 DNA: TGTGCCAGCAGCTTGGCCACGGGGGGGACCAACGAGCAGTACTTC.

This chain connects TRBV2 to TRBJ2-5; tentative D call: TRBD1 (6 bases). The CDR3 is 14 amino acids. The germline CDR1 and CDR2 sequences are SNHLY and FYNNEI. Trimming took off 7 bases at V and 9 bases at J, with 21 bases between the two ends. CDR3 sequence: CASTEAAASGAQYF. As DNA, the CDR3 is TGTGCCAGCACAGAGGCGGCAGCCTCAGGGGCCCAGTACTTC.

The J gene is TRBJ1-1, the V gene TRBV19, with D perhaps TRBD1 (5 bases). Looked up from germline, CDR1 is LNHDA and CDR2 is SQIVND (reference sequence). CDR3 length: 13 residues. Trimming pared 5 bases from V and 5 bases from J, leaving 12 bases between. CDR3 loop: CASSFQGWTEAFF. CDR3 nucleotide sequence: TGTGCCAGTAGTTTCCAGGGTTGGACTGAAGCTTTCTTT.

This clone was observed once. This chain links TRBV25-1 with TRBJ2-1; a possible D gene is TRBD1 (7 bases). V was pared by 6 bases and J by 4 bases, with 19 bases between. The CDR3 runs 16 residues. Looked up from germline, CDR1 is MGHDK and CDR2 is SYGVNS. CDR3: CASSDRQGLVYNEQFF. In DNA, the CDR3 is TGTGCCAGCAGCGATAGACAGGGACTGGTGTACAATGAGCAGTTCTTC.